Listed below are T cell receptor beta chains from one sample, sequenced in a study of identical twins. TCRdb ran MiXCR on the 5' RACE reads and lists one entry per CDR3 protein. The table lists 520,000 or so distinct CDR3 sequences, under 25% of them singletons. The same data also contributed to another study, on T cells expressing NK-cell markers.

Sequencing was done on a sample of CD4+ T cells sorted from blood. The receptors were sampled from a woman aged 18 to 35 in good health. Each CDR3 is given with its conserved first and last residue. The order of the fields is J gene, clone size, CDR3 length, V gene, D gene, CDR3 DNA, CDR3 protein. D genes are given only for firm matches. Not every row has a clone size; where given, it reads once, few, many or a size class.

TRBJ2-1 . 13 TRBV5-5 . TGTGCCAGCAGCTTGGCCAGAAACAATGAGCAGTTCTTC CASSLARNNEQFF
TRBJ2-7 few 16 TRBV6-1 TRBD2 TGTGCCAGCAGTCCAACGGCTAGCGGGAGTAGGTACGAGCAGTACTTC CASSPTASGSRYEQYF
TRBJ2-4 . 12 TRBV15 . TGTGCCACCAGCAGACAACCAAACATTCAGTACTTC CATSRQPNIQYF
TRBJ2-7 few 14 TRBV5-6 TRBD2 TGTGCCAGCAGCGGAAGCGGGGGGTACGGCGAGCAGTACTTC CASSGSGGYGEQYF
TRBJ1-5 many 12 TRBV29-1 . TGCAGCGTTGCCTGGGAGAATCAGCCCCAGCATTTT CSVAWENQPQHF
TRBJ2-7 few 13 TRBV6-2/TRBV6-3 . TGTGCCAGCAGTTTCCAACAGGGCTACGAGCAGTACTTC CASSFQQGYEQYF
TRBJ2-1 . 12 TRBV12-3/TRBV12-4 . TGTGCCAGCAGTTTATGGGGGTATGAGCAGTTCTTC CASSLWGYEQFF
TRBJ2-1 few 14 TRBV20-1 . TGCAGTGCTAGAGAGGGGAAGGGTTACAATGAGCAGTTCTTC CSAREGKGYNEQFF
TRBJ2-7 few 14 TRBV5-1 . TGCGCCAGCAGATCGGGGACCGTGGCCTACGAGCAGTACTTC CASRSGTVAYEQYF
TRBJ1-2 . 13 TRBV5-1 TRBD1 TGCGCCAGCAGCGGGGTGACAGGGTATGGCTACACCTTC CASSGVTGYGYTF
TRBJ2-7 few 15 TRBV20-1 TRBD2 TGCAGTGCTAGAAGGCGGCGTGCGGGGGGGTCGGTGCAGTACTTC CSARRRRAGGSVQYF
TRBJ2-2 . 18 TRBV4-3 TRBD1 TGCGCCAGCAGCCGCTTTCTTCCGGGACAGACGAACACCGGGGAGCTGTTTTTT CASSRFLPGQTNTGELFF
TRBJ1-1 . 15 TRBV20-1 . TGCAGTGCTAGAGATTGGGCAGCGGGCAACACTGAAGCTTTCTTT CSARDWAAGNTEAFF
TRBJ2-1 . 17 TRBV5-8 TRBD2 TGTGCCAGCAGCTTGATGGCTCGGACTAGCGGGAGTGATGAGCAGTTCTTC CASSLMARTSGSDEQFF
TRBJ1-4 few 17 TRBV6-1 . TGTGCCAGCAGTGAATCCGCAGGGTCGATCACTAATGAAAAACTGTTTTTT CASSESAGSITNEKLFF
TRBJ1-1 . 15 TRBV20-1 TRBD1 TGCAGTGCCAGCCGGGACAGGGGACGGGGCACTGAAGCTTTCTTT CSASRDRGRGTEAFF
TRBJ1-5 once 12 TRBV20-1 . TGCAGTGCTAGATTAATGGATCAGCCCCAGCATTTT CSARLMDQPQHF
TRBJ2-6 . 16 TRBV28 . TGTGCCAGCAGCCAGGTTGGGGAACCCGGGGCCAACGTCCTGACTTTC CASSQVGEPGANVLTF
TRBJ1-2 few 13 TRBV29-1 . TGCAGCGTCCTTGGACAGTTAGGGGATGGCTACACCTTC CSVLGQLGDGYTF
TRBJ2-2 . 14 TRBV6-1 TRBD1 TGTGCCAGCAGTCAGACAGGGCGGGTCGGGGAGCTGTTTTTT CASSQTGRVGELFF
TRBJ2-7 few 14 TRBV5-1 TRBD1 TGCGCCAGCAGCCGGGACAGCGATTACTACGAGCAGTACTTC CASSRDSDYYEQYF
TRBJ1-1 few 13 TRBV10-3 . TGTGCCATCAGCCCCGAAAAGAACACTGAAGCTTTCTTT CAISPEKNTEAFF
TRBJ2-7 . 13 TRBV6-5 . TGTGCCAGCAGTTACTTGGGGGGATCCGAGCAGTACTTC CASSYLGGSEQYF
TRBJ2-5 . 13 TRBV2 . TGTGCCAGCAGGGGGGACTCGGGGAGGACCCAGTACTTC CASRGDSGRTQYF
TRBJ2-1 many 14 TRBV20-1 TRBD2 TGCAGTGCTAGAAGCGGGAGCTCCTACAATGAGCAGTTCTTC CSARSGSSYNEQFF
TRBJ1-2 . 13 TRBV5-1 . TGCGCCAGCAGCTTTGGTTTCGGGCTAGGCTACACCTTC CASSFGFGLGYTF
TRBJ1-2 . 14 TRBV4-3 . TGCGCCAGCAGCCAAGAACCAGGGCCCTATGGCTACACCTTC CASSQEPGPYGYTF
TRBJ1-2 . 13 TRBV29-1 . TGCAGCGCTCGGGACAAGGGTGGGTATGGCTACACCTTC CSARDKGGYGYTF
TRBJ2-1 . 15 TRBV5-1 . TGCGCCAGCAGCTTCCGGACGAGTAACTACAATGAGCAGTTCTTC CASSFRTSNYNEQFF
TRBJ2-3 . 15 TRBV7-8 . TGTGCCAGCAGCCCAAGGGCGTCGGGCACAGATACGCAGTATTTT CASSPRASGTDTQYF
TRBJ2-1 . 13 TRBV5-1 TRBD2 TGCGCCAGCAGCTTGGAGGGGAGGGATGAGCAGTTCTTC CASSLEGRDEQFF
TRBJ2-7 few 13 TRBV7-8 . TGTGCCAGCAGCTGGGGGTCCTCCTACGAGCAGTACTTC CASSWGSSYEQYF
TRBJ1-5 many 17 TRBV5-1 TRBD1 TGCGCCAGCAGCGTCCGGGACAGAATTTATAGCAATCAGCCCCAGCATTTT CASSVRDRIYSNQPQHF
TRBJ2-2 . 12 TRBV20-1 TRBD1 TGCAGTGCGCGGACAGGGTCCGGGGAGCTGTTTTTT CSARTGSGELFF
TRBJ2-7 few 15 TRBV6-2/TRBV6-3 TRBD2 TGTGCCAGCAGTTACTCTGCGGGAGTGCGCGGCGAGCAGTACTTC CASSYSAGVRGEQYF
TRBJ1-1 . 15 TRBV10-3 TRBD1 TGTGCCATCAGTGCAAGCCGGGACAGGAACACTGAAGCTTTCTTT CAISASRDRNTEAFF
TRBJ1-6 . 15 TRBV27 TRBD1 TGTGCCAGCAGCCGTATGGGACAGGTTAATTCACCCCTCCACTTT CASSRMGQVNSPLHF
TRBJ2-1 few 14 TRBV15 TRBD2 TGTGCCACCAGCCCGGGACTAGCGGGAGACGAGCAGTTCTTC CATSPGLAGDEQFF
TRBJ1-4 . 15 TRBV20-1 TRBD1 TGCAGTGCTGGACAGGGAGCCTATCTTAATGAAAAACTGTTTTTT CSAGQGAYLNEKLFF
TRBJ1-2 . 12 TRBV20-1 TRBD1 TGCAGTGCTACCCAGGGGGCGTGGGGCTACACCTTC CSATQGAWGYTF
TRBJ2-4 few 15 TRBV3-1 . TGTGCCAGCAGCCAAGATCCGGGACCCCGAAACATTCAGTACTTC CASSQDPGPRNIQYF
TRBJ2-7 few 16 TRBV5-3 . TGTGCCAGAAGCACACGGTACCGGGACCGAAACTACGAGCAGTACTTC CARSTRYRDRNYEQYF
TRBJ2-1 few 15 TRBV20-1 TRBD2 TGCAGTGCTCATAAAGCGGGGAGCTCCTACAATGAGCAGTTCTTC CSAHKAGSSYNEQFF
TRBJ1-1 few 16 TRBV7-6 TRBD1 TGTGCCAGCAGCCAGGGGACAGGGGGCGCGAACACTGAAGCTTTCTTT CASSQGTGGANTEAFF
TRBJ2-1 many 14 TRBV7-2 TRBD1 TGTGCCAGCACACGGGACAGGGACATGAATGAGCAGTTCTTC CASTRDRDMNEQFF
TRBJ2-1 once 13 TRBV5-1 . TGCGCCAGCAGCGGCAACCGGGACAATGAGCAGTTCTTC CASSGNRDNEQFF
TRBJ2-1 . 11 TRBV20-1 . TGCAGTGCTAGAAATGGCAATGAGCAGTTCTTC CSARNGNEQFF
TRBJ2-7 many 13 TRBV10-3 TRBD2 TGTGCCATCCGGGGGGGCAGGTCCGACGAGCAGTACTTC CAIRGGRSDEQYF
TRBJ2-4 few 14 TRBV5-6 . TGTGCCAGCAGCCCCGAAGGGCCCGGAAACATTCAGTACTTC CASSPEGPGNIQYF
TRBJ2-2 . 14 TRBV10-3 . TGTGCCATCAGGGACCCGGGCGGAACCGGGGAGCTGTTTTTT CAIRDPGGTGELFF
TRBJ2-1 . 16 TRBV18 . TGTGCCAGCTCACCCTTTAGCGGCCTTGGGTACAATGAGCAGTTCTTC CASSPFSGLGYNEQFF
TRBJ1-6 few 15 TRBV5-1 . TGCGCCAGCAGCTTGGAAGGGACTTCTAATTCACCCCTCCACTTT CASSLEGTSNSPLHF
TRBJ2-1 . 14 TRBV7-2 . TGTGCCAGCAGCCCCGGCCTAAGTAGCACTGAGCAGTTCTTC CASSPGLSSTEQFF
TRBJ1-5 . 14 TRBV10-3 . TGTGCCATCAGTGGAACAGATAGCAATCAGCCCCAGCATTTT CAISGTDSNQPQHF
TRBJ1-2 . 14 TRBV11-2 . TGTGCCAGCAGCCCACAGGCAACTAACTATGGCTACACCTTC CASSPQATNYGYTF
TRBJ1-3 . 13 TRBV3-1 . TGTGCCAGCAGCTCGTACAGGGGAAACACCATATATTTT CASSSYRGNTIYF
TRBJ1-1 few 12 TRBV6-5 TRBD1 TGTGCCAGCAGACGCGGACAGGCCCAAGCTTTCTTT CASRRGQAQAFF
TRBJ1-2 few 13 TRBV6-1 . TGTGCCAGCAGTGAGGCGGGTACCTATGGCTACACCTTC CASSEAGTYGYTF
TRBJ1-1 few 11 TRBV12-3/TRBV12-4 . TGTGCCAGCATTCAGAACACTGAAGCTTTCTTT CASIQNTEAFF
TRBJ2-5 . 19 TRBV6-1 TRBD2 TGTGCCAGCAGTGAAGTCACTAGCGGGAGGGCCGAGCACCAAGAGACCCAGTACTTC CASSEVTSGRAEHQETQYF